This section outlines one TCR beta chain sequence together with its context. The target of this receptor is not known. No much larger clonotype is one base removed from it; base qualities were not supplied. For sequencing of the TCRbeta CDR3 region, genomic DNA was extracted from the sorted cells. The immunoSEQ Assay was used to sequence the TCRbeta CDR3 regions. TCRdb's version of the immuneACCESS table is confined to in-frame rearrangements and falls short of the full clone set. An unresolved V gene accounts for under half of the shortfall where checked; the remainder is of unknown origin. This sample has some 51,000 clones in its table, and approximately 83% of those were observed once. The leading ten clones occupy about an eighth of the sample. The trial excluded patients who had a history of autoimmune disease or who were on systemic immunosuppression. Peripheral blood for TCR sequencing was collected from all dose cohorts at baseline, on cycle 4 day 1, and on cycle 7 day 1. Samples came from an open-label, multicenter, first-in-human phase I dose-escalation trial of ivuxolimab. Adults with locally advanced or metastatic melanoma, renal cell carcinoma, hepatocellular carcinoma or head and neck squamous cell carcinoma were enrolled in the trial. CD4+ and CD8+ T cells were sorted separately from peripheral blood before TCR sequencing.

This sample was taken from a study of OX40 agonist ivuxolimab in advanced cancers. Concerning the study at large: The costimulatory receptor OX40 (CD134) was targeted by ivuxolimab, a fully human IgG2 agonistic monoclonal antibody. Three dose-escalation patients achieved partial responses, one with hepatocellular carcinoma and two with cutaneous melanoma. The paper covers the monotherapy dose-escalation part of the phase I ivuxolimab trial, which included N of about 56 patients. Patients were allowed to have had prior anti-PD-1, anti-PD-L1 or anti-CTLA-4 therapy, and about 40% of the dose-escalation patients had been treated with checkpoint inhibitors. A male proportion of 70% to 90% and a mean age of roughly 55 years, ranging from roughly 20 to 80, were recorded for the dose-escalation cohort. Among the roughly 50 dose-escalation patients, around 19 had hepatocellular carcinoma, roughly 15 melanoma, 9 renal cell carcinoma and 9 head and neck cancer. Intravenous ivuxolimab was administered to patients every 2 weeks at six dose levels: 0.01, 0.1, 0.3, 1.5, 3 and 10 mg/kg. The point of sequencing TCRbeta in the periphery was to test whether ivuxolimab changed TCR sequence diversity and drove clonal T-cell expansion.

What the work shows at the level of the full study, not this receptor alone: At doses of 0.1 to 3.0 mg/kg, clonal expansion of both CD4+ and CD8+ blood T cells was observed from baseline to week 6. In the 0.1-3.0 mg/kg groups, partial responders had among the lowest normalized peripheral clonal expansion, particularly in CD8+ T cells. After ivuxolimab, CD8+ T cells had more expanded clones than CD4+ T cells on average. The antigen specificity of the clonally expanded peripheral T cells was not determined. Low levels of normalized T-cell clonal expansion were also shown by some nonresponding patients.

The CDR3 covers 15 residues, taking in both the cysteine and the phenylalanine. Just the 45-base CDR3 DNA is kept, in frame starting at base 1. CDR1 is given as SGHAT and CDR2 as FQNNGV, both from the germline V gene. The V end loses 7 bases and the J end loses 2 bases, and a stretch of 18 bases separates them. The chain is assembled from TRBV11-2 and TRBJ2-7; the D gene is possibly TRBD1 or TRBD2, with 5 bases matching each. This receptor was taken from an adult with an advanced solid tumor such as melanoma, head and neck, liver or kidney cancer. Sequenced material: CD4+ or CD8+ T cells sorted from blood, taken in a trial of the OX40 agonist ivuxolimab. The CDR3 amino acid sequence is: CASNSLGTTTYEQYF. The nucleotide sequence is given as TGTGCCAGCAATTCTCTTGGGACGACGACCTACGAGCAGTACTTC.